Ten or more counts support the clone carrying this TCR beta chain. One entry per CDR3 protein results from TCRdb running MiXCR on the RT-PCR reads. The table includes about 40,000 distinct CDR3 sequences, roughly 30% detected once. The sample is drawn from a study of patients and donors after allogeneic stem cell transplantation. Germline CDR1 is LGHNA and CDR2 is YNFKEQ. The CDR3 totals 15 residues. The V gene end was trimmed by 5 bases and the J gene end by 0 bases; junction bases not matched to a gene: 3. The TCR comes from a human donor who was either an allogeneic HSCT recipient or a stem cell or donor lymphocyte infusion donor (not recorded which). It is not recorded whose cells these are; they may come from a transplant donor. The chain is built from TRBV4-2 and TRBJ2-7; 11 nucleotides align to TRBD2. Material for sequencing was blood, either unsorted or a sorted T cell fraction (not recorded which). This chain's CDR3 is CASSYTSGSSYEQYF. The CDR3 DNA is TGTGCCAGCAGCTATACTAGCGGGAGCTCCTACGAGCAGTACTTC.